The rows below give T cell receptor beta chains drawn from one sample of a study of blood T cell repertoires in COVID-19. Produced via immunoSEQ multiplex PCR; TCRdb's table is partial and in-frame only. The table shows 85,000 to 130,000 clones, with 87% occurring only once. The sample comprised peripheral blood. The source is a man between 45 and 60 years old with acute or convalescent COVID-19. Both conserved end residues are part of each CDR3. The order of the fields is V gene, J gene, D gene, clone size, CDR3 protein, CDR3 DNA. The D gene is left open where the match is weak. Expanded clones get a size class; other rows say once, few or many, or leave the size out.

v_call: TRBV18
j_call: TRBJ2-7
d_call: TRBD2
clone_size: NA
cdr3_aa: CASSSAGVVDEQYF
cdr3_nt: TGTGCCAGCTCATCCGCGGGAGTGGTAGACGAGCAGTACTTC

v_call: TRBV11-2
j_call: TRBJ1-1
d_call: NA
clone_size: NA
cdr3_aa: CASSFPSRQAGITEAFF
cdr3_nt: TGTGCCAGCAGCTTCCCCAGCCGACAAGCCGGGATCACTGAAGCTTTCTTT

v_call: TRBV10-2
j_call: TRBJ2-5
d_call: NA
clone_size: NA
cdr3_aa: CASSGKETQYF
cdr3_nt: TGCGCCAGCAGTGGTAAAGAGACCCAGTACTTC

v_call: TRBV21-1
j_call: TRBJ2-7
d_call: NA
clone_size: NA
cdr3_aa: CASSIGLATEQYF
cdr3_nt: TGTGCCAGCAGCATCGGACTAGCAACCGAGCAGTACTTC

v_call: TRBV24-1
j_call: TRBJ2-7
d_call: TRBD2
clone_size: NA
cdr3_aa: CATSASGLAEQYF
cdr3_nt: TGTGCCACCAGTGCCTCGGGACTAGCGGAGCAGTACTTC

v_call: TRBV29-1
j_call: TRBJ2-7
d_call: TRBD1
clone_size: few
cdr3_aa: CSVTPGQGAEQYF
cdr3_nt: TGCAGCGTCACCCCGGGACAGGGGGCCGAGCAGTACTTC

v_call: TRBV27
j_call: TRBJ1-5
d_call: TRBD1
clone_size: NA
cdr3_aa: CASSLTGFQPQHF
cdr3_nt: TGTGCCAGCAGTTTGACAGGGTTTCAGCCCCAGCATTTT

v_call: TRBV3-1/TRBV3-2
j_call: TRBJ2-5
d_call: TRBD2
clone_size: NA
cdr3_aa: CASSQEVGLAGVETQYF
cdr3_nt: TGTGCCAGCAGCCAAGAAGTGGGACTAGCGGGAGTGGAGACCCAGTACTTC

v_call: TRBV5-1
j_call: TRBJ2-3
d_call: NA
clone_size: NA
cdr3_aa: CASSLDSRDTQYF
cdr3_nt: TGCGCCAGCAGCCTAGACAGCCGGGATACGCAGTATTTT

v_call: TRBV28
j_call: TRBJ2-3
d_call: NA
clone_size: NA
cdr3_aa: CASSLKWSGNTDTQYF
cdr3_nt: TGTGCCAGCAGTTTAAAGTGGTCCGGGAACACAGATACGCAGTATTTT

v_call: TRBV15
j_call: TRBJ2-2
d_call: TRBD2
clone_size: NA
cdr3_aa: CATPGGGLTSGFAGELFF
cdr3_nt: TGTGCCACCCCCGGGGGGGGGCTGACTAGCGGATTCGCCGGGGAGCTGTTTTTT

v_call: TRBV20-1
j_call: TRBJ2-4
d_call: TRBD1
clone_size: NA
cdr3_aa: CSASGHRQGLGNIQYF
cdr3_nt: TGCAGTGCTAGTGGGCACCGACAGGGTCTTGGGAACATTCAGTACTTC

v_call: TRBV7-6
j_call: TRBJ2-1
d_call: NA
clone_size: NA
cdr3_aa: CASSLDAEPSSYNEQFF
cdr3_nt: TGTGCCAGCAGCTTAGATGCGGAGCCGAGCTCCTACAATGAGCAGTTCTTC

v_call: TRBV4-2
j_call: TRBJ2-7
d_call: TRBD1
clone_size: NA
cdr3_aa: CASSQARTGPTFSYEQYF
cdr3_nt: TGTGCCAGCAGCCAAGCTAGGACAGGGCCGACCTTCTCCTACGAGCAGTACTTC

v_call: TRBV28
j_call: TRBJ1-1
d_call: TRBD1
clone_size: few
cdr3_aa: CASKTGGQYTEAFF
cdr3_nt: TGTGCCAGCAAGACAGGGGGCCAATACACTGAAGCTTTCTTT

v_call: TRBV6-5
j_call: TRBJ2-5
d_call: TRBD1
clone_size: NA
cdr3_aa: CASISGTGTATQYF
cdr3_nt: TGTGCCAGCATCTCCGGGACAGGGACCGCGACCCAGTACTTC

v_call: TRBV30
j_call: TRBJ1-1
d_call: TRBD1
clone_size: NA
cdr3_aa: CARDQGGNTEAFF
cdr3_nt: TGTGCCCGGGACCAGGGGGGGAACACTGAAGCTTTCTTT

v_call: TRBV13
j_call: TRBJ2-5
d_call: TRBD2
clone_size: NA
cdr3_aa: CASSPPSGRAVQETQYF
cdr3_nt: TGTGCCAGCAGCCCCCCTAGCGGGAGGGCCGTACAAGAGACCCAGTACTTC

v_call: TRBV6-5
j_call: TRBJ2-7
d_call: TRBD1
clone_size: NA
cdr3_aa: CASRPGTGRQYF
cdr3_nt: TGTGCCAGCAGGCCTGGGACAGGTCGACAGTACTTC

v_call: TRBV7-2
j_call: TRBJ2-6
d_call: NA
clone_size: NA
cdr3_aa: CASSLRPGDGFSGANVLTF
cdr3_nt: TGTGCCAGCAGCTTACGACCAGGCGACGGCTTCTCTGGGGCCAACGTCCTGACTTTC

v_call: TRBV29-1
j_call: TRBJ1-1
d_call: TRBD1
clone_size: NA
cdr3_aa: CSVVVRTGTEAFF
cdr3_nt: TGCAGCGTCGTAGTTCGGACAGGGACTGAAGCTTTCTTT

v_call: TRBV24-1
j_call: TRBJ2-3
d_call: NA
clone_size: NA
cdr3_aa: CATSDHLSDTQYF
cdr3_nt: TGTGCCACCAGTGACCACCTATCAGATACGCAGTATTTT

v_call: TRBV27
j_call: TRBJ2-7
d_call: TRBD1
clone_size: NA
cdr3_aa: CASSSSTGTPYEQYF
cdr3_nt: TGTGCCAGCAGTTCCTCGACAGGGACACCCTACGAGCAGTACTTC

v_call: TRBV18
j_call: TRBJ2-7
d_call: TRBD1
clone_size: few
cdr3_aa: CASSPQPTGVYEQYF
cdr3_nt: TGTGCCAGCTCACCACAACCGACAGGGGTCTACGAGCAGTACTTC

v_call: TRBV9
j_call: TRBJ2-5
d_call: TRBD2
clone_size: NA
cdr3_aa: CASSVGLAGETQYF
cdr3_nt: TGTGCCAGCAGCGTAGGACTAGCGGGAGAGACCCAGTACTTC

v_call: TRBV3-1/TRBV3-2
j_call: TRBJ1-1
d_call: NA
clone_size: NA
cdr3_aa: CASSQDFPINTEAFF
cdr3_nt: TGTGCCAGCAGCCAAGATTTTCCTATAAACACTGAAGCTTTCTTT

v_call: TRBV30
j_call: TRBJ2-7
d_call: NA
clone_size: NA
cdr3_aa: CAWSSAYEQYF
cdr3_nt: TGTGCCTGGAGTTCGGCCTACGAGCAGTACTTC

v_call: TRBV28
j_call: TRBJ2-7
d_call: TRBD1
clone_size: NA
cdr3_aa: CASSPGTGAGEQYF
cdr3_nt: TGTGCCAGCAGTCCCGGGACAGGGGCGGGAGAGCAGTACTTC

v_call: TRBV11-2
j_call: TRBJ2-4
d_call: TRBD2
clone_size: NA
cdr3_aa: CASSPGLAGGNHIQYF
cdr3_nt: TGTGCCAGCAGCCCGGGACTAGCGGGAGGGAATCACATTCAGTACTTC

v_call: TRBV19
j_call: TRBJ2-1
d_call: TRBD2
clone_size: few
cdr3_aa: CASSISSPGTKQFF
cdr3_nt: TGTGCCAGTAGTATATCCTCCCCCGGGACTAAACAGTTCTTC

v_call: TRBV5-1
j_call: TRBJ1-4
d_call: TRBD1
clone_size: NA
cdr3_aa: CASSGDSPPEKLFF
cdr3_nt: TGCGCCAGCAGCGGGGACAGCCCGCCGGAAAAACTGTTTTTT

v_call: TRBV5-5
j_call: TRBJ2-5
d_call: TRBD1
clone_size: NA
cdr3_aa: CASSPGTGSQETQYF
cdr3_nt: TGTGCCAGCAGCCCGGGGACAGGTTCCCAAGAGACCCAGTACTTC

v_call: TRBV28
j_call: TRBJ1-2
d_call: NA
clone_size: NA
cdr3_aa: CASSLWGGGYTF
cdr3_nt: TGTGCCAGCAGTTTATGGGGGGGAGGCTACACCTTC

v_call: TRBV14
j_call: TRBJ2-1
d_call: NA
clone_size: NA
cdr3_aa: CASSQAGSGIDEQFF
cdr3_nt: TGTGCCAGCAGCCAAGCCGGTTCAGGCATTGATGAGCAGTTCTTC

v_call: TRBV6-2/TRBV6-3
j_call: TRBJ1-5
d_call: NA
clone_size: NA
cdr3_aa: CASSRIGTQNQPQHF
cdr3_nt: TGTGCCAGCAGTCGAATCGGGACACAAAATCAGCCCCAGCATTTT

v_call: TRBV21-1
j_call: TRBJ1-5
d_call: NA
clone_size: NA
cdr3_aa: CASSIPGGADQPQHF
cdr3_nt: TGTGCCAGCAGCATCCCCGGAGGGGCTGATCAGCCCCAGCATTTT

v_call: TRBV7-6
j_call: TRBJ1-3
d_call: TRBD1
clone_size: NA
cdr3_aa: CASSSGQGLVGNTIYF
cdr3_nt: TGTGCCAGCAGCTCGGGACAGGGCCTAGTTGGAAACACCATATATTTT

v_call: TRBV19
j_call: TRBJ1-5
d_call: TRBD1
clone_size: NA
cdr3_aa: CASSVDRGRSQPQHF
cdr3_nt: TGTGCCAGTAGCGTGGACAGGGGTCGAAGTCAGCCCCAGCATTTT

v_call: TRBV5-4
j_call: TRBJ1-1
d_call: NA
clone_size: NA
cdr3_aa: CASSLGDTEAFF
cdr3_nt: TGTGCCAGCAGCTTGGGAGACACTGAAGCTTTCTTT

v_call: TRBV24-1
j_call: TRBJ2-2
d_call: NA
clone_size: NA
cdr3_aa: CATSGQPQDTGELFF
cdr3_nt: TGTGCCACCAGTGGACAGCCCCAGGACACCGGGGAGCTGTTTTTT

v_call: TRBV30
j_call: TRBJ2-5
d_call: TRBD1
clone_size: NA
cdr3_aa: CAWSRQGVVETQYF
cdr3_nt: TGTGCCTGGAGCCGACAGGGGGTGGTTGAGACCCAGTACTTC

v_call: TRBV5-8
j_call: TRBJ2-1
d_call: NA
clone_size: NA
cdr3_aa: CASSPGLSSYNEQFF
cdr3_nt: TGTGCCAGCAGCCCCGGACTCAGCTCCTACAATGAGCAGTTCTTC

v_call: TRBV28
j_call: TRBJ2-1
d_call: TRBD2
clone_size: NA
cdr3_aa: CASRPGLASYNEQFF
cdr3_nt: TGTGCCAGCAGACCCGGACTAGCGTCTTACAATGAGCAGTTCTTC

v_call: TRBV18
j_call: TRBJ1-1
d_call: NA
clone_size: NA
cdr3_aa: CASSPPGGTEAFF
cdr3_nt: TGTGCCAGCTCACCGCCCGGGGGCACTGAAGCTTTCTTT

v_call: TRBV25-1
j_call: TRBJ2-7
d_call: NA
clone_size: NA
cdr3_aa: CASSGLYEQYF
cdr3_nt: TGTGCCAGCAGTGGACTCTACGAGCAGTACTTC

v_call: TRBV2
j_call: TRBJ1-2
d_call: TRBD1
clone_size: NA
cdr3_aa: CASSEVTGGYGYTF
cdr3_nt: TGTGCCAGCAGTGAGGTAACAGGGGGCTATGGCTACACCTTC

v_call: TRBV7-7
j_call: TRBJ1-3
d_call: NA
clone_size: NA
cdr3_aa: CASSSRGISGNTIYF
cdr3_nt: TGTGCCAGCAGCTCTAGGGGGATCTCTGGAAACACCATATATTTT

v_call: TRBV10-3
j_call: TRBJ1-1
d_call: NA
clone_size: once
cdr3_aa: CAIRFTPNTEAFF
cdr3_nt: TGTGCCATCAGATTTACACCAAACACTGAAGCTTTCTTT

v_call: TRBV11-2
j_call: TRBJ2-1
d_call: TRBD2
clone_size: few
cdr3_aa: CASSPLSGRGRNNEQFF
cdr3_nt: TGTGCCAGCAGCCCCCTTTCCGGGAGGGGAAGGAATAATGAGCAGTTCTTC

v_call: TRBV6-5
j_call: TRBJ2-1
d_call: TRBD1
clone_size: NA
cdr3_aa: CASSWTGGMQFF
cdr3_nt: TGTGCCAGCAGTTGGACAGGGGGCATGCAGTTCTTC

v_call: TRBV3-1/TRBV3-2
j_call: TRBJ2-7
d_call: TRBD1
clone_size: NA
cdr3_aa: CASSIPGTGVVEQYF
cdr3_nt: TGTGCCAGCAGCATCCCCGGGACAGGGGTTGTCGAGCAGTACTTC

v_call: TRBV6-1
j_call: TRBJ2-7
d_call: TRBD1
clone_size: NA
cdr3_aa: CASSEVLQGGSYEQYF
cdr3_nt: TGTGCCAGCAGTGAAGTTTTACAGGGGGGCTCCTACGAGCAGTACTTC

v_call: TRBV19
j_call: TRBJ1-5
d_call: TRBD1
clone_size: NA
cdr3_aa: CASSIDEGTVNQPQHF
cdr3_nt: TGTGCCAGTAGTATAGATGAGGGGACAGTCAATCAGCCCCAGCATTTT

v_call: TRBV7-8
j_call: TRBJ1-5
d_call: TRBD1
clone_size: NA
cdr3_aa: CASSSTGVAHGAQHF
cdr3_nt: TGTGCCAGCAGCTCAACAGGGGTTGCCCACGGGGCCCAGCATTTT

v_call: TRBV29-1
j_call: TRBJ2-7
d_call: NA
clone_size: NA
cdr3_aa: CSVEDKGRGSYEQYF
cdr3_nt: TGCAGCGTTGAAGATAAAGGCCGAGGGTCCTACGAGCAGTACTTC